A single sample is the source of the 18 T cell receptor beta chains below, sequenced in a study of monozygotic twins with inflammatory bowel disease. From the 5' RACE reads, TCRdb lists one entry per CDR3 protein and no DNA. The listing contains just under 45,000 distinct CDR3 sequences. Material: blood. All receptors derive from a human donor with ulcerative colitis or Crohn's disease, or a healthy co-twin of an affected twin (not recorded which).

J is TRBJ2-3 and V is TRBV19; the TCRdb call, TRBD1, lacks DNA for checking. This CDR3 has 15 residues. Germline V CDR1 and CDR2: LNHDA, SQIVND (reference sequence). The CDR3: CASSITPYSTDTQYF. The variable domain in full, completed from reference TRBV19 and TRBJ2-3, reads DGGITQSPKYLFRKEGQNVTLSCEQNLNHDAMYWYRQDPGQGLRLIYYSQIVNDFQKGDIAEGYSVSREKKESFPLTVTSAQKNPTAFYLCASSITPYSTDTQYFGPGTRLTVL.

This sequence joins TRBV5-1 and TRBJ2-7. Per the germline V gene, CDR1 is SGHRS and CDR2 is YFSETQ. This CDR3 comprises 13 residues. CDR3 sequence reads: CASSFMGSYEQYF.

The rearrangement uses TRBV7-8 and TRBJ2-1; TCRdb calls TRBD2, which cannot be checked without DNA. The CDR3 is 15 residues long. CDR1 is SGHVS, CDR2 FQNEAQ, per germline. CDR3 loop: CASSLAQRGGLEQFF.

The rearrangement links TRBV28 to TRBJ1-2; the D gene TCRdb calls, TRBD1, cannot be checked with no DNA. The CDR3 runs to 13 residues. From germline, CDR1 is MDHEN and CDR2 SYDVKM. The CDR3 sequence is CASTLRGPHGYTF.

The rearrangement uses TRBV15 and TRBJ2-5. The CDR3 runs 15 residues. Germline V gives CDR1 LNHNV, CDR2 YYDKDF (reference sequence). This CDR3 reads CATSRGFGSQETQYF.

J is TRBJ2-3 and V is TRBV5-4; the TCRdb D gene call, TRBD2, has no DNA to confirm it. This CDR3 is built from 14 residues. From germline, CDR1 is SGHNT and CDR2 YYREEE (reference sequence). The CDR3 spells CASSPAASTHTQYF.

V gene TRBV11-1 combines with J gene TRBJ1-3; TCRdb selects TRBD1, and the lack of DNA leaves this call unchecked. There are 18 residues in the CDR3. Germline values: CDR1 SGHAT, CDR2 FQDESV (reference sequence). CDR3 in amino acids: CASRLPTGDRSSGNTIYF.

This chain connects TRBV20-1 to TRBJ2-3; TCRdb proposes TRBD1, but this gene call is untestable without DNA. The germline CDR1 and CDR2 sequences are DFQATT and SNEGSKA (reference sequence). This CDR3 is built from 14 residues. The CDR3 is CSARDRIDSLMQYF.

The chain couples TRBV5-1 to TRBJ2-1. The germline CDR1 and CDR2 sequences are SGHRS and YFSETQ. The CDR3 has 15 residues. The CDR3 is CASSLVGASYNEQFF.

This clonotype shows up as medium-sized by frequency. The V gene is TRBV14, the J gene TRBJ2-3; there is no DNA to check the TCRdb D call of TRBD1. CDR3 length: 16 amino acids. The germline CDR1 and CDR2 sequences are SGHDN and FVKESK. This CDR3 is CASSLREGQGTDTQYF.

The J gene is TRBJ2-7, the V gene TRBV28. CDR1 and CDR2 (germline): MDHEN, SYDVKM. This CDR3 has 14 residues. The CDR3 reads CASSLTGGFNEQYF.

V usage is TRBV6-1 and J usage is TRBJ1-2. This CDR3 spans 14 amino acids. CDR1 and CDR2 from the germline V gene are MNHNS and SASEGT. This CDR3 is CASRPRAVLDGYTF.

V is TRBV29-1 and J is TRBJ2-1; no DNA is available, so the TRBD1 call from TCRdb remains unchecked. Per germline, CDR1 SQVTM and CDR2 ANQGSEA. The CDR3 runs to 13 residues. The chain's CDR3 is CSVMGHRGNEQFF.

V usage is TRBV7-8 and J usage is TRBJ2-5; lacking DNA, the TRBD1 call made by TCRdb goes unchecked. This CDR3 spans 20 amino acids. The germline CDR1 and CDR2 sequences are SGHVS and FQNEAQ. The CDR3 sequence is CASSPLYGFETELYQETQYF.

This chain joins TRBV2 and TRBJ2-2. This CDR3 contains 13 residues. The germline V gene encodes CDR1 SNHLY and CDR2 FYNNEI. The CDR3 loop is CASSPAGVRELFF.

V and J are TRBV6-1 and TRBJ1-2; TCRdb's assignment of TRBD1 cannot be checked, as there is no DNA. Germline loops: CDR1 MNHNS, CDR2 SASEGT. The CDR3 sequence is 17 residues long. The CDR3 sequence: CASSELRDRFPREGYTF.

The V and J genes are TRBV29-1 and TRBJ2-7. Germline loops: CDR1 SQVTM, CDR2 ANQGSEA. This CDR3 spans 12 amino acids. The CDR3 sequence is CSVRGVSYEQYF.

The V call is TRBV28, the J call TRBJ1-1. The germline V gene has CDR1 MDHEN and CDR2 SYDVKM. The CDR3 covers 16 residues. The CDR3 region is CASSQWSAGKNTEAFF.